This TCR beta chain was recovered during a study of beta chain features in type 1 diabetes. Points from the study as a whole: Here, the possible influence of HLA type (on TCRB rearrangement) remained unresolved. Patients' naive, central memory and regulatory TCRB repertoires appeared more alike than those of healthy donors. Insertion counts at VDJ junctions were lower in type 1 diabetes patients, who also showed more deletions there.

Germline V CDR1 and CDR2: SGHRS, YFSETQ. The CDR3 has 19 amino acids. V was clipped by 2 bases and J by 0 bases, with 22 bases between them. Regarding this clone: Its target is not known.

Sequenced material consisted of expressed TCRB transcripts (all of the isolated RNA was reverse transcribed). The table came from immunoSEQ multiplex PCR; TCRdb's copy has only in-frame clones and leaves some out. Of just over 600,000 clones listed, around 15% are singletons. CD4+ cells of the naive, central memory, regulatory and stem cell-like memory types were sorted via CD45RO/CCR7/CD25/CD127/CD95/CD27. The V gene is TRBV5-1, the J gene TRBJ2-3; D gene ambiguous. This TCR came from a man aged 18 to 35 in good health. Sequenced material: naive CD4+ T cells from blood. In DNA, the CDR3 is TGCGCCAGCAGCTTCCGGACCCAGGATGGAGTACCAAGCACAGATACGCAGTATTTT. It yields the protein CASSFRTQDGVPSTDTQYF. The full variable domain, rest sourced from reference TRBV5-1 and TRBJ2-3, is KAGVTQTPRYLIKTRGQQVTLSCSPISGHRSVSWYQQTPGQGLQFLFEYFSETQRNKGNFPGRFSGRQFSNSRSEMNVSTLELGDSALYLCASSFRTQDGVPSTDTQYFGPGTRLTVL.